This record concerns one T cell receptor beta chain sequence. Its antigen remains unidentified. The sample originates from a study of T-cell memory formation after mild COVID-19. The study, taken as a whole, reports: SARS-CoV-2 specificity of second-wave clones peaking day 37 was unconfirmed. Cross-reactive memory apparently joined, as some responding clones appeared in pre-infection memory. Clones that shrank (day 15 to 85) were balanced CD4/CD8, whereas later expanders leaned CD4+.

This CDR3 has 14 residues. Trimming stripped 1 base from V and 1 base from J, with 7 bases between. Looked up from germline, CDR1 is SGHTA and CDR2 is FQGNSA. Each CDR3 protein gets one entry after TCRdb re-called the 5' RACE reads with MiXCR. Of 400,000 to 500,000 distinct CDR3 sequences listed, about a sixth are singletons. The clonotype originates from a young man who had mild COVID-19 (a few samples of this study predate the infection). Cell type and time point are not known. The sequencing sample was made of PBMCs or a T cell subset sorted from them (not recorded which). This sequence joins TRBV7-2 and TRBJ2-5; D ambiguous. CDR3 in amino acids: CASSLVSIQETQYF. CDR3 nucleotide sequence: TGTGCCAGCAGCTTAGTGTCAATCCAAGAGACCCAGTACTTC.